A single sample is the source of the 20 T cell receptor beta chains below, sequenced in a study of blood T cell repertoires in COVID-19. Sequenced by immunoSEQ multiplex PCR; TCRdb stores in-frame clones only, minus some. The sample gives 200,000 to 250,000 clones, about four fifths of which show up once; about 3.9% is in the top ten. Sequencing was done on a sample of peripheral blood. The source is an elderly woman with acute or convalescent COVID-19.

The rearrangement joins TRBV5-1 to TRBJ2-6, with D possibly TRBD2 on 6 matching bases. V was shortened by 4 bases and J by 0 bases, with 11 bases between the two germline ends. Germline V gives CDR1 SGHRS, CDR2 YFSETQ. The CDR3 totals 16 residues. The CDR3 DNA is TGCGCCAGCAGCCATCCGGGGGACTCTGGGGCCAACGTCCTGACTTTC. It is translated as CASSHPGDSGANVLTF. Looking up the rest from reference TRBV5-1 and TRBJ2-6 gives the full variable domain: KAGVTQTPRYLIKTRGQQVTLSCSPISGHRSVSWYQQTPGQGLQFLFEYFSETQRNKGNFPGRFSGRQFSNSRSEMNVSTLELGDSALYLCASSHPGDSGANVLTFGAGSRLTVL.

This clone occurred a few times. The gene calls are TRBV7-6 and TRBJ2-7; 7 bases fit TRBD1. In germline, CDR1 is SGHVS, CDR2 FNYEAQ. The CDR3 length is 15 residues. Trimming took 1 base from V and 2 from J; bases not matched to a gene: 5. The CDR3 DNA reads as TGTGCCAGCAGCTTAGACACAGGGGTCACCTACGAGCAGTACTTC. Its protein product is CASSLDTGVTYEQYF.

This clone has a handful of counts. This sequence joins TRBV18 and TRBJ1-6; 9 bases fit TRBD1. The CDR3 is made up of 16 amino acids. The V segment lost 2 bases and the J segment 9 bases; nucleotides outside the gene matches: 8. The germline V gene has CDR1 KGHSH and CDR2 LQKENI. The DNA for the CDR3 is TGTGCCAGCTCACCAAACAGGGACAGGGTCGGTTCACCCCTCCACTTT. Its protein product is CASSPNRDRVGSPLHF.

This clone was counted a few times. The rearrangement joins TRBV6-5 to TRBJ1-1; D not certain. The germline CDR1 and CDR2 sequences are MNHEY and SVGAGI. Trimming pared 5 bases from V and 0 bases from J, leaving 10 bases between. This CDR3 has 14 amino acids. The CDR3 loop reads CASSKRALNTEAFF. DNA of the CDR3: TGTGCCAGCAGTAAGAGGGCCTTGAACACTGAAGCTTTCTTT.

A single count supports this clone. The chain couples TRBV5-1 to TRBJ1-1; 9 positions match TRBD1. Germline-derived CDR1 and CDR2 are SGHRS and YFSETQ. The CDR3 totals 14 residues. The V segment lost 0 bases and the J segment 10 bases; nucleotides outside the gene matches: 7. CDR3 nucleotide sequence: TGCGCCAGCAGCTTGGAGACAGGGGGACGGGGAGCTTTCTTT. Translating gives CASSLETGGRGAFF.

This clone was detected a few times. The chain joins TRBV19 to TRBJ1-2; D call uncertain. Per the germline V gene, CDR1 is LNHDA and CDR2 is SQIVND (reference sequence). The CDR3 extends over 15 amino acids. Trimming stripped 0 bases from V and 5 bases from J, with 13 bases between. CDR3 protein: CASSIDSGRRYGYTF. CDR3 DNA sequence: TGTGCCAGTAGTATAGATTCTGGGCGGAGGTATGGCTACACCTTC.

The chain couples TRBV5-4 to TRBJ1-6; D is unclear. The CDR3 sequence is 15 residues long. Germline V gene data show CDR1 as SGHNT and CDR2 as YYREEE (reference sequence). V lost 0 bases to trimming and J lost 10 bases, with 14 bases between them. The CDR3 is CASSLERGLSSPLHF. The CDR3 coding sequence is TGTGCCAGCAGCTTGGAGAGAGGACTTTCCTCACCCCTCCACTTT.

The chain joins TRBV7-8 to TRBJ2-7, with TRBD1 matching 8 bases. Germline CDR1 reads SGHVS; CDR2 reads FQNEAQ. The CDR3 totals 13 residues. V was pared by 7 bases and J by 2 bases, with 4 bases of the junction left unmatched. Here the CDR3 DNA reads TGTGCCAGCAAGGCAGGGGGCACCTACGAGCAGTACTTC. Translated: CASKAGGTYEQYF.

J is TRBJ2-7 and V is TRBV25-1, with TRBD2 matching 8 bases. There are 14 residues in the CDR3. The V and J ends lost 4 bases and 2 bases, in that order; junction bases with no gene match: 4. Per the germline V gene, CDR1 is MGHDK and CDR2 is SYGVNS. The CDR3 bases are TGTGCCAGCAGTGTAAGTAGCGGGGCCTACGAGCAGTACTTC. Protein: CASSVSSGAYEQYF.

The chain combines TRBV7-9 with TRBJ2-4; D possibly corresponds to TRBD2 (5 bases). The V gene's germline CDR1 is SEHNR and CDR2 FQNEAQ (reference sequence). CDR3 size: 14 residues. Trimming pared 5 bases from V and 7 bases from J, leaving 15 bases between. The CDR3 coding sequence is TGTGCCAGCAGCCAGGAGGACGCCAGGAACATTCAGTACTTC. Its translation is CASSQEDARNIQYF.

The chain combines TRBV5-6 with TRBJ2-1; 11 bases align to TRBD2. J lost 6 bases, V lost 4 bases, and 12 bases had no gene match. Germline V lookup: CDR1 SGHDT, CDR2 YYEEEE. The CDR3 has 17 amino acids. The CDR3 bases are TGTGCCAGCAGCCTCCTTAGCGGGGGGGGCCTGGGCAATGAGCAGTTCTTC. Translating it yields CASSLLSGGGLGNEQFF.

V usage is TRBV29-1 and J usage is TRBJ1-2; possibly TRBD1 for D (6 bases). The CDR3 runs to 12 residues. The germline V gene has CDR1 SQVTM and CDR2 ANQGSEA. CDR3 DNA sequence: TGCGGCTTGCAGGGGACAAACTATGGCTACACCTTC. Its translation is CGLQGTNYGYTF.

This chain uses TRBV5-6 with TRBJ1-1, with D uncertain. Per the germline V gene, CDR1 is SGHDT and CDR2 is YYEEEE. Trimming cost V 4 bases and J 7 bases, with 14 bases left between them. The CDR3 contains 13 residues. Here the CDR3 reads CASSTRSTGEAFF. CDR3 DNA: TGTGCCAGCAGCACCCGGTCGACGGGTGAAGCTTTCTTT.

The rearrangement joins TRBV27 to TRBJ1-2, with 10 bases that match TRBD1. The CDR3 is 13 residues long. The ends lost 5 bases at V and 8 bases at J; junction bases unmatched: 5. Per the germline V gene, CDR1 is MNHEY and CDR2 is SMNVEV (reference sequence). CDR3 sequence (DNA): TGTGCCAGCAGTCCGGGACAGGGGCAGGGCTACACCTTC. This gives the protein CASSPGQGQGYTF.

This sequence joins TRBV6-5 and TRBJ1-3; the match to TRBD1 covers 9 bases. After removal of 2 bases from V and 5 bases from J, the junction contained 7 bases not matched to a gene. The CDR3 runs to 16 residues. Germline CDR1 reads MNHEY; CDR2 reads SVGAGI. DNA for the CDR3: TGTGCCAGCAGTTACCCGGGACAGGGAGACAGAAACACCATATATTTT. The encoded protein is CASSYPGQGDRNTIYF.

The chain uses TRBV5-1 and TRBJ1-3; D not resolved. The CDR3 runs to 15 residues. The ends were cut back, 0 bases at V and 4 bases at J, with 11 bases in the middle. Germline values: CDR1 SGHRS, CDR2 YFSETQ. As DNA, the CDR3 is TGCGCCAGCAGCTTGGATGGGAGTGGAGGAAACACCATATATTTT. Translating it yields CASSLDGSGGNTIYF.

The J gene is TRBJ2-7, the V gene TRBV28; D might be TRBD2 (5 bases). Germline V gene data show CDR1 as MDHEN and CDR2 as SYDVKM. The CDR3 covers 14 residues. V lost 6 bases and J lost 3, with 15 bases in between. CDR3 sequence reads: CASRVPGTSYEQYF. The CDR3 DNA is TGTGCCAGCAGAGTCCCCGGCACTAGCTACGAGCAGTACTTC.

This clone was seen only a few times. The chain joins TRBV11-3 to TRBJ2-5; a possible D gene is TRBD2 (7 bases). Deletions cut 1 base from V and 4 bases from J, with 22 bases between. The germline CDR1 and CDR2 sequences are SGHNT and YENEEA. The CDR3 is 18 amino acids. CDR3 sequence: CASSLGGGGSLSGETQYF. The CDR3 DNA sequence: TGTGCCAGCAGCTTAGGAGGGGGGGGTAGCCTCTCTGGAGAGACCCAGTACTTC.

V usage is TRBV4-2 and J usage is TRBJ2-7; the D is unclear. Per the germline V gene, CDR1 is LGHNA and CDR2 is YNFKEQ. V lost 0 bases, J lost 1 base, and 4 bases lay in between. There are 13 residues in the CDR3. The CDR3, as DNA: TGTGCCAGCAGCCAAGATAAATCCTACGAGCAGTACTTC. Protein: CASSQDKSYEQYF.

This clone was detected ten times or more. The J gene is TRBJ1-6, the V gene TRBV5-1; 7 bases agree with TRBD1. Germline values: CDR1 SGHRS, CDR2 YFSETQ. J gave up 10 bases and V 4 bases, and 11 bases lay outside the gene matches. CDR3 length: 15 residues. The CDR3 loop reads CASSTSTGRSSPLHF. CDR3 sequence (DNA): TGCGCCAGCAGCACCTCGACAGGGAGATCCTCACCCCTCCACTTT.